This T cell receptor (beta chain) derives from a study of memory CD4+ T cells and cytomegalovirus serostatus. Single viable CD3+CD4+CD8-CD45RO+ cells were sorted as the memory CD4+ T cells. From germline, CDR1 is SGHVS and CDR2 FQNEAQ. Trimming shortened V by 2 bases and J by 4 bases, and 14 bases separated the two germline ends. This CDR3 has 15 amino acids. The assay was immunoSEQ multiplex PCR, and TCRdb's table has in-frame clones only and misses some. The sample yields 30,000 to 40,000 clones, roughly 80% seen once. The sequencing sample was made of memory CD4+ T cells from blood. The chain links TRBV7-8 to TRBJ1-2, with a tentative D call TRBD1 (6 bases). The origin of this receptor is an adult in good health and CMV-seronegative. Some clones in this sample may be carry-over from other donors' samples. The CDR3 DNA reads as TGTGCCAGCAGCTTATCGGCAGGGGTCGTCTATGGCTACACCTTC. It yields the protein CASSLSAGVVYGYTF.